Shown below are 30 T cell receptor beta chains from a single sample sequenced in a study of PD-1 blockade in mismatch repair-deficient tumors. Sequencing used immunoSEQ multiplex PCR; TCRdb keeps in-frame clones, though not all of them. The table has roughly 37,000 clones, approximately 80% seen once. Here the sequenced sample was PBMCs, taken 38 to 40 weeks after starting pembrolizumab. These receptors came from an adult with mismatch repair-deficient cancer.

The CDR3 DNA reads as TGCGCCAGCAGGTCGGGACTAGCGGGAGGGAATGAGCAGTTCTTC. Protein sequence: CASRSGLAGGNEQFF. This chain connects TRBV4-1 to TRBJ2-1; TRBD2 matches at 16 bases. This CDR3 has 15 amino acids. Germline V gene lookup returns CDR1 MGHRA and CDR2 YSYEKL. V gave up 6 bases and J gave up 7 bases; unmatched junction bases: 3.

This chain uses TRBV7-2 with TRBJ2-7; 7 nucleotides match TRBD2. CDR1 and CDR2 from the germline V gene are SGHTA and FQGNSA. Trimming cost V 5 bases and J 4 bases; bases outside gene matches: 11. The CDR3 is 15 amino acids. CDR3 nucleotides: TGTGCCAGCAGCCGAGCGGCGGGAGCGTATTACGAGCAGTACTTC. Its protein product is CASSRAAGAYYEQYF.

The chain carries TRBV9 and TRBJ1-6; weak D call: TRBD1 (6 bases). The CDR3 contains 14 residues. V lost 0 bases and J lost 10, with 11 bases in between. The germline CDR1 and CDR2 sequences are SGDLS and YYNGEE. In DNA form, the CDR3 reads TGTGCCAGCAGCGTAGTGGGGGCGAGGTCACCCCTCCACTTT. It encodes CASSVVGARSPLHF. The full variable domain, completed using reference TRBV9 and TRBJ1-6, is DSGVTQTPKHLITATGQRVTLRCSPRSGDLSVYWYQQSLDQGLQFLIQYYNGEERAKGNILERFSAQQFPDLHSELNLSSLELGDSALYFCASSVVGARSPLHFGNGTRLTVT.

The chain combines TRBV10-3 with TRBJ2-5; a possible D gene is TRBD1 (5 bases). The V gene lost 0 bases and the J gene lost 3 bases, with 8 bases spanning the gap. Germline CDR1 is ENHRY and CDR2 is SYGVKD. There are 14 residues in the CDR3. The CDR3 loop reads CAISESGLEETQYF. CDR3 nucleotides: TGTGCCATCAGTGAGTCGGGGCTGGAAGAGACCCAGTACTTC.

The rearrangement joins TRBV7-2 to TRBJ2-5, with TRBD1 matching 7 bases. J lost 4 bases, V lost 1 base, and 3 bases had no gene match. Germline assignment: CDR1 SGHTA and CDR2 FQGNSA. The CDR3 is made up of 14 amino acids. This chain's CDR3 is CASSLVNRGETQYF. The CDR3, as DNA: TGTGCCAGCAGCTTAGTGAACAGGGGAGAGACCCAGTACTTC.

The chain is built from TRBV7-6 and TRBJ2-1, with 7 bases identical to TRBD2. Germline V gene lookup returns CDR1 SGHVS and CDR2 FNYEAQ. V dropped 5 bases and J dropped 1; count of bases not matched to a gene: 11. CDR3 length: 17 residues. In DNA, the CDR3 is TGTGCCAGCAGCCCCTCCCTGACTAGCTCATCCTACAATGAGCAGTTCTTC. Protein: CASSPSLTSSSYNEQFF.

This rearrangement joins TRBV29-1 to TRBJ2-7, with 9 nucleotides matching TRBD2. V was clipped by 4 bases and J by 3 bases; unmatched bases: 4. Per the germline V gene, CDR1 is SQVTM and CDR2 is ANQGSEA. The CDR3 has 13 amino acids. The DNA of the CDR3 is TGCAGCGTTGCAGCGGGGGGAAACTACGAGCAGTACTTC. Translated, it gives CSVAAGGNYEQYF.

This clone is deemed medium-sized. V gene TRBV28 combines with J gene TRBJ1-5, with a tentative D call TRBD1 (5 bases). This CDR3 has 12 amino acids. CDR1 is MDHEN and CDR2 is SYDVKM in the germline V gene. Trimming pared 8 bases from V and 0 bases from J, leaving 5 bases between. CDR3 loop: CASQGSNQPQHF. The CDR3 nucleotides are TGTGCCAGCCAGGGTAGCAATCAGCCCCAGCATTTT.

The V call is TRBV2, the J call TRBJ2-5, with unresolved D. There are 13 residues in the CDR3. CDR1 and CDR2 (germline): SNHLY, FYNNEI. Trimming took 6 bases from V and 4 from J, leaving 12 bases between them. CDR3 in DNA: TGTGCCAGCAGACGGAGACGTTTAGAGACCCAGTACTTC. Encoded protein: CASRRRRLETQYF.

The chain joins TRBV7-9 to TRBJ2-1, with 7 bases aligning to TRBD2. Germline V lookup: CDR1 SEHNR, CDR2 FQNEAQ (reference sequence). The V segment lost 5 bases and the J segment 8 bases; nucleotides outside the gene matches: 15. The CDR3 has 16 amino acids. DNA of the CDR3: TGTGCCAGCAGCACGCCGAAGGGCGGGAGAGAGGATGAGCAGTTCTTC. Translating it yields CASSTPKGGREDEQFF. Looking up the rest from reference TRBV7-9 and TRBJ2-1 gives the full variable domain: DTGVSQNPRHKITKRGQNVTFRCDPISEHNRLYWYRQTLGQGPEFLTYFQNEAQLEKSRLLSDRFSAERPKGSFSTLEIQRTEQGDSAMYLCASSTPKGGREDEQFFGPGTRLTVL.

J is TRBJ2-7 and V is TRBV19; no clear D. Trimming took off 2 bases at V and 3 bases at J, with 14 bases between the two ends. The CDR3 is 15 amino acids. From germline, CDR1 is LNHDA and CDR2 SQIVND (reference sequence). CDR3 coding DNA: TGTGCCAGTAGTATAACCAGCGTTACTTTCTACGAGCAGTACTTC. Translation gives CASSITSVTFYEQYF.

V gene TRBV16 combines with J gene TRBJ2-7; possible D gene TRBD1, 6 bases. Deletions cut 3 bases from V and 1 base from J, with 10 bases between. Germline V gene data show CDR1 as KGHSY and CDR2 as FQNENV. The CDR3 is made up of 14 amino acids. The CDR3 loop reads CASSQGTYSYEQYF. CDR3 bases: TGTGCCAGCAGCCAGGGGACATATTCCTACGAGCAGTACTTC.

The chain recombines TRBV6-1 with TRBJ2-7; D call uncertain. V dropped 5 bases and J dropped 9 bases, with 20 bases sitting between them. The CDR3 loop spans 14 amino acids. CDR1 and CDR2 (germline): MNHNS, SASEGT. CDR3 sequence reads: CASSSQTSRPWQYF. CDR3 nucleotide sequence: TGTGCCAGCAGTTCACAGACGTCCAGGCCGTGGCAGTACTTC.

This sequence joins TRBV7-3 and TRBJ2-2; 8 nucleotides match TRBD2. CDR3 size: 16 residues. V shed 5 bases and J 5 bases; nucleotides not matched to a gene: 10. The germline gives CDR1 SGHTA, CDR2 FQGTGA. The CDR3 sequence is CASSLPGTRETGELFF. The CDR3 DNA is TGTGCCAGCAGCCTTCCGGGGACTAGGGAGACCGGGGAGCTGTTTTTT.

The CDR3 loop reads CASSADRGQPQHF. CDR3 coding DNA: TGTGCCAGCAGTGCGGATCGGGGTCAGCCCCAGCATTTT. The chain recombines TRBV11-2 with TRBJ1-5; D not resolved. There are 13 residues in the CDR3. Trimming left V 6 bases short and J 6 bases short, with 12 bases between. Germline V gene data show CDR1 as SGHAT and CDR2 as FQNNGV.

The chain links TRBV2 to TRBJ2-1, with 7 bases matching TRBD2. This CDR3 comprises 14 residues. CDR1 SNHLY and CDR2 FYNNEI come from the germline V gene. The V segment lost 4 bases and the J segment 7 bases; nucleotides outside the gene matches: 7. The CDR3: CASSGRGGKNEQFF. The CDR3 nucleotides are TGTGCCAGCAGTGGGCGCGGGGGAAAAAATGAGCAGTTCTTC.

This clone showed up just a few times. The chain couples TRBV7-6 to TRBJ2-3; D gene ambiguous. Germline V gene data show CDR1 as SGHVS and CDR2 as FNYEAQ. V lost 2 bases and J lost 4, with 7 bases in between. The CDR3 runs to 13 residues. CDR3 residues: CASSLLPADTQYF. Written as DNA, the CDR3 is TGTGCCAGCAGCTTACTTCCAGCAGATACGCAGTATTTT.

The chain recombines TRBV6-5 with TRBJ2-3, with a weak D call TRBD2 (5 bases). The CDR3 spans 13 residues. Germline CDR1 MNHEY, CDR2 SVGAGI. V dropped 6 bases and J dropped 8 bases, with 15 bases sitting between them. This CDR3 reads CASSTPGLGTQYF. The CDR3 DNA reads as TGTGCCAGCAGCACGCCGGGATTGGGTACGCAGTATTTT.

The V and J genes are TRBV6-1 and TRBJ1-2; possibly TRBD1 for D (6 bases). The V gene's germline CDR1 is MNHNS and CDR2 SASEGT. V lost 6 bases to trimming and J lost 8 bases, with 19 bases between them. CDR3 size: 14 residues. The CDR3 spells CASRSRGQGQGYTF. The DNA of the CDR3 is TGTGCCAGCAGAAGCCGAGGGCAGGGGCAGGGCTACACCTTC.

This chain uses TRBV6-7 with TRBJ1-3; D perhaps matches TRBD1 (6 bases). TRBV6-7 is an ORF, with its function uncertain. The V gene lost 9 bases and the J gene lost 0 bases, with 12 bases spanning the gap. The CDR3 contains 14 residues. Here the CDR3 DNA reads TGTGCCAGACCACAGGGCTACTCTGGAAACACCATATATTTT. Encoded protein: CARPQGYSGNTIYF.

This chain joins TRBV6-5 and TRBJ2-2; unclear D gene. Trimming cost V 0 bases and J 0 bases, with 2 bases left between them. This CDR3 has 14 residues. CDR1 and CDR2 from the germline V gene are MNHEY and SVGAGI. The CDR3 nucleotides read TGTGCCAGCAGTTACTCTACGAACACCGGGGAGCTGTTTTTT. It translates to CASSYSTNTGELFF.

The genes are TRBV5-1 and TRBJ2-1, with 8 bases fitting TRBD2. This CDR3 has 18 residues. The J segment lost 4 bases and the V segment lost 0 bases, leaving 12 bases of the junction unmatched. CDR1 is SGHRS, CDR2 YFSETQ, per germline. CDR3 DNA: TGCGCCAGCAGCTTGGTCCCTATCGGGACTAGGGGTTACAATGAGCAGTTCTTC. Protein: CASSLVPIGTRGYNEQFF.

The V gene is TRBV28, the J gene TRBJ1-4; D ambiguous. The CDR3 has 16 amino acids. V was pared by 5 bases and J by 8 bases, with 21 bases between. Per the germline V gene, CDR1 is MDHEN and CDR2 is SYDVKM. CDR3 nucleotide sequence: TGTGCCAGCAGTCCCAAGAGATCCTTACTCGGGGAAAAACTGTTTTTT. Its translation: CASSPKRSLLGEKLFF. The entire variable domain, with the rest obtained from reference TRBV28 and TRBJ1-4, is as follows: DVKVTQSSRYLVKRTGEKVFLECVQDMDHENMFWYRQDPGLGLRLIYFSYDVKMKEKGDIPEGYSVSREKKERFSLILESASTNQTSMYLCASSPKRSLLGEKLFFGSGTQLSVL.

The chain joins TRBV5-1 to TRBJ2-2, with a tentative D call TRBD1 (6 bases). The CDR3 length is 14 residues. Trimming left V 1 base short and J 4 bases short, with 8 bases between. The V gene's germline CDR1 is SGHRS and CDR2 YFSETQ. CDR3 DNA: TGCGCCAGCAGCTTGTTAGGGGGCACCGGGGAGCTGTTTTTT. This translates into CASSLLGGTGELFF.

This rearrangement joins TRBV30 to TRBJ2-7; D is possibly TRBD1 (5 bases). The V gene lost 2 bases and the J gene lost 3 bases, with 8 bases spanning the gap. There are 12 residues in the CDR3. CDR1 and CDR2 from the germline V gene are GTSNPN and SVGIG (reference sequence). CDR3 in amino acids: CAWSPQGYEQYF. The CDR3 DNA reads as TGTGCCTGGAGTCCTCAGGGCTACGAGCAGTACTTC.

V and J are TRBV19 and TRBJ1-6; the D gene is possibly TRBD1 (6 bases). Germline V lookup: CDR1 LNHDA, CDR2 SQIVND (reference sequence). This CDR3 spans 13 amino acids. V lost 6 bases, J lost 7 bases, and 10 bases lay in between. The DNA for the CDR3 is TGTGCCAGTAGGAATCAGGGGAATTCACCCCTCCACTTT. It yields the protein CASRNQGNSPLHF.

The chain joins TRBV27 to TRBJ1-1; 7 nucleotides align to TRBD1. From germline, CDR1 is MNHEY and CDR2 SMNVEV (reference sequence). Germline trimming cut 7 bases from V and 7 bases from J; bases unmatched to any gene: 9. The CDR3 covers 13 residues. The CDR3 coding sequence is TGTGCCAGCAAACGGGACAGTACTTATGAAGCTTTCTTT. Translation gives CASKRDSTYEAFF.

This chain uses TRBV7-9 with TRBJ2-1, with 8 bases matching TRBD2. V gave up 5 bases and J gave up 5 bases; unmatched junction bases: 14. The V gene's germline CDR1 is SEHNR and CDR2 FQNEAQ (reference sequence). CDR3 size: 17 residues. The CDR3 DNA is TGTGCCAGCAGCCCCTTCCGGACTAGCCGGTTCGACAATGAGCAGTTCTTC. Its protein product is CASSPFRTSRFDNEQFF.

CDR3 sequence reads: CASSYSAGKQPQHF. The CDR3 region has the DNA TGTGCCAGCAGTTACTCGGCGGGGAAACAGCCCCAGCATTTT. J is TRBJ1-5 and V is TRBV6-5; D remains ambiguous. Trimming removed 0 bases from V and 7 bases from J, with 10 bases in between. CDR1 and CDR2 from the germline V gene are MNHEY and SVGAGI. The CDR3 is made up of 14 amino acids.

V gene TRBV9 combines with J gene TRBJ2-7, with D hard to call. This CDR3 region has 14 residues. V was pared by 0 bases and J by 1 base, with 8 bases between. The germline V gene has CDR1 SGDLS and CDR2 YYNGEE. The CDR3: CASSVGATSYEQYF. The CDR3 DNA sequence: TGTGCCAGCAGCGTAGGAGCCACTTCCTACGAGCAGTACTTC.